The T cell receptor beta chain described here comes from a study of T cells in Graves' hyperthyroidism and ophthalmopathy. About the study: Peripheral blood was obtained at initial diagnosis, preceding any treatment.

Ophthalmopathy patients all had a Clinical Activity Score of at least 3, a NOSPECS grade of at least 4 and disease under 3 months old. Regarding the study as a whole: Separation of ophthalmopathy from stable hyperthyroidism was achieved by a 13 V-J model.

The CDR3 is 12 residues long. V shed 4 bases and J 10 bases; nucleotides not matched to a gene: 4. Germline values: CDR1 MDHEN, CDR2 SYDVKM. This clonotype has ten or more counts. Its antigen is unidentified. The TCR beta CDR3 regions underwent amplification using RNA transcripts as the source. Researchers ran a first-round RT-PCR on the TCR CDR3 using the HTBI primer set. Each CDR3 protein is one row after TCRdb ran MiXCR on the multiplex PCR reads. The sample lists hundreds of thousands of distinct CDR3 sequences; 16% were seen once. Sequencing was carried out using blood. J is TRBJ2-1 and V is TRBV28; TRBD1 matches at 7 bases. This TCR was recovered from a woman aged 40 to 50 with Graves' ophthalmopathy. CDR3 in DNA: TGTGCCAGCAGTTATGGGACAGCAGAGCAGTTCTTC. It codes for CASSYGTAEQFF.